Below, 3 T cell receptor beta chains from the same sample are listed, as sequenced in a study of T cell responses to AZD1222 COVID-19 vaccine. TCRdb's copy holds only in-frame clones and misses some; the assay was immunoSEQ multiplex PCR. The sample carries over 70,000 clones, around 84% recorded once. The starting material was peripheral blood, obtained on day 0 of AZD1222 vaccination. These receptors were obtained from an adult in good health.

The V call is TRBV3-1 (or the pseudogene TRBV3-2), the J call TRBJ2-1, with D possibly TRBD1 on 6 matching bases. Deletions cut 4 bases from V and 5 bases from J, with 21 bases between. There are 17 residues in the CDR3. The germline CDR1 and CDR2 sequences are LGHDT and YNNKEL (reference sequence). In nucleotides, the CDR3 is TGTGCCAGCAGCCTCAAACTTCCCGGTAGACAGGACAATGAGCAGTTCTTC. It translates to CASSLKLPGRQDNEQFF.

This clone has just one count. The chain combines TRBV2 with TRBJ2-1; TRBD2 is a possible D gene (5 bases). The CDR3 contains 12 residues. The V and J ends lost 4 bases and 7 bases respectively, with 8 bases between them. Germline CDR1 is SNHLY and CDR2 is FYNNEI. CDR3 residues: CASSVGVNEQFF. CDR3 coding DNA: TGTGCCAGCAGTGTCGGGGTGAATGAGCAGTTCTTC.

This clone was seen just once. The CDR3 protein is CASSKVGGSAETQYF. The CDR3 DNA reads as TGTGCCAGCAGCAAGGTGGGGGGAAGTGCTGAGACCCAGTACTTC. The chain uses TRBV7-9 and TRBJ2-5, with D possibly matching TRBD2 (6 bases). Per germline, CDR1 SEHNR and CDR2 FQNEAQ (reference sequence). Trimming took 5 bases from V and 5 from J, leaving 18 bases between them. This CDR3 is 15 amino acids long.